Listed here is a single TCR beta chain. Profiling relied on immunoSEQ multiplex PCR, and the TCRdb table lists in-frame clones only, not all of them. The data contain about 240,000 clones, 87% of them seen just once; the ten biggest clones take up around 2.6%. This specimen comes from a study of blood T cell repertoires in COVID-19. The wider study: In each case, the material was cDNA or gDNA derived from T cells, B-cell-depleted T cells, or PBMCs.

Germline V gives CDR1 ENHRY, CDR2 SYGVKD. The CDR3 has 16 residues. The J segment lost 4 bases and the V segment lost 4 bases, leaving 9 bases of the junction unmatched. This sequence was found in a woman aged 25-40 years with acute COVID-19. The sample was PBMCs or T cells enriched from blood (not recorded which). The V gene is TRBV10-3, the J gene TRBJ2-3; the match to TRBD1 covers 9 bases. The CDR3 spells CAISGDRDRESDTQYF. In DNA, the CDR3 is TGTGCCATCAGTGGGGACCGGGACAGGGAGTCAGATACGCAGTATTTT.